One T cell receptor beta chain is described in this entry. What this receptor recognizes is not known. Base qualities were left out, and no much larger clone turns up one base away. The sample comes from a study of post-analysis software for immune sequencing data (dated by TCRdb to the mid-2010s). For the wider study: Recorded disease courses included relapsing-remitting, secondary progressive and progressive-relapsing multiple sclerosis, with some patients lacking subtype annotation. The patient repertoires were set against about 10 previously published healthy control repertoires from donors whose ages ranged from about 6 to 27 years. A subset of samples was prepared in parallel using single-end sample barcoding, then pooled and co-amplified after Illumina adapter ligation.

Broader findings and caveats from the paper: Patients showed significantly higher frequencies than controls for roughly five TRBV segments, among them TRBV5-6, TRBV5-1 and TRBV20-1. The control group was slightly older than the multiple sclerosis patient group. When samples were clustered directly using the F measure, samples prepared in the same batch co-clustered strongly, which prompted a batch-effect correction. Significantly lower normalized Chao1 diversity was found in multiple sclerosis patients than in controls, suggesting substantial peripheral T-cell clonal expansion.

The germline V gene (reference sequence) yields DFQATT for CDR1 and SNEGSKA for CDR2. Between the V and J ends, shortened by 3 bases and 1 base respectively, the junction contains 13 bases. Inclusive of the bounding cysteine and phenylalanine, the CDR3 is 15 residues long. CDR3 DNA is the only sequence kept; it has 45 bases, read in frame from the first base. Library construction relied on PCR. Data came from an Illumina HiSeq 2500. Unique molecular identifiers were incorporated into TCR beta cDNA libraries to reduce PCR and sequencing biases. Every 1 to 10 million input T cells yielded about 500,000 cDNA molecules, meaning each molecule approximated one T cell. The patient libraries were prepared and sequenced with the same protocol used for the earlier healthy control dataset. Within a given batch, samples were prepared together, multiplexed and sequenced on the same HiSeq lane. Concerning the study's data processing: MIGEC was used to process the raw barcoded reads, and molecular identifier groups with only a single read were discarded before consensus assembly and CDR3 extraction. VDJtools was used for post-analysis of the clonotype tables, with diversity normalized by down-sampling every dataset to the smallest sample size. To correct batch-related cross-sample contamination, repertoire overlap clustering matched CDR3 amino acid sequences but not nucleotide sequences. TCRdb reran the public reads through fastp at Q25 and MiXCR, keeping productive beta chains. Rows are combined by CDR3 protein, so each entry shows the most common genes and DNA. The V and J calls, along with clone size, are taken from TCRdb and not from the paper's own processing. The sample profile shows approximately 770,000 distinct CDR3 sequences; 35% to 55% of them were found once. In total, the top ten clones hold 4.9% of the sample.

TCR beta repertoires were profiled from peripheral blood of roughly 13 young patients with multiple sclerosis to demonstrate the VDJtools post-analysis software. The patients with multiple sclerosis were children and adolescents between about 6 and 15 years of age. The clonotype was recovered from a girl under 18 with multiple sclerosis. The chain is assembled from TRBV20-1 and TRBJ2-1; the D gene may be TRBD1 or TRBD2, since each aligns over 5 bases. Sequences were obtained from blood. The CDR3 amino acid sequence is: CSASRGERSYNEQFF. The DNA is as follows: TGCAGTGCTAGTCGGGGCGAAAGGTCCTACAATGAGCAGTTCTTC.